This T cell receptor (beta chain) was observed in a study of CD8 T cells in ankylosing spondylitis. General study results and limits: Earlier literature documents some of the motif variants in reactive arthritis synovial fluid and blood. Disease-linked clones bore a CD8+ phenotype and were relatively rare in peripheral blood. Reportedly, matched ankylosing spondylitis synovial fluid was significantly enriched for disease-linked clones. Seven to nine highly homologous variants made up a TCR beta motif that seemed to typify ankylosing spondylitis blood.

V trimming: 2 bases; J trimming: 0 bases; junction bases outside the gene matches: 1. CDR1 is SGHTA and CDR2 is FQGNSA in the germline V gene. This CDR3 has 17 amino acids. With molecular barcodes, quantitative 5'-RACE was used to make the TCR beta libraries. TCRdb itself ran the 5' RACE reads through MiXCR, one entry per CDR3 protein. Here the sample spans about 540,000 distinct CDR3 sequences, approximately 11% being singletons. Of note for this clonotype: Its antigen is unidentified.

The specimen was blood, either unsorted or a sorted T cell fraction (not recorded which). The TCR comes from a male donor with ankylosing spondylitis. The chain couples TRBV7-2 to TRBJ2-1; 13 bases are a match to TRBD2. The CDR3 spells CASSLRLAGGSYNEQFF. The CDR3 DNA is TGTGCCAGCAGCTTACGACTAGCGGGAGGCTCCTACAATGAGCAGTTCTTC.